Shown below are 4 T cell receptor beta chains from a single sample sequenced in a study of monozygotic twins with inflammatory bowel disease (dated by TCRdb to between 2019 and 2020). Library method: 5' RACE. Sequencing used an Illumina HiSeq 2500. Once TCRdb had reprocessed the reads, it stored one entry per CDR3 protein sequence and supplied no DNA. This sample's listing comprises 85,000 to 110,000 distinct CDR3 sequences. The top ten clonotypes cover approximately 2% of the sample. Specimen: blood. The receptors originated from a human donor with ulcerative colitis or Crohn's disease, or a healthy co-twin of an affected twin (not recorded which).

The chain is built from TRBV11-2 and TRBJ2-3; TCRdb's D call, TRBD2, is unchecked because there is no DNA. The CDR3 covers 14 residues. The germline V gene has CDR1 SGHAT and CDR2 FQNNGV. The CDR3 here is CASSLSGGTDTQYF. The variable domain in full, with the rest retrieved from reference TRBV11-2 and TRBJ2-3, is EAGVAQSPRYKIIEKRQSVAFWCNPISGHATLYWYQQILGQGPKLLIQFQNNGVVDDSQLPKDRFSAERLKGVDSTLKIQPAKLEDSAVYLCASSLSGGTDTQYFGPGTRLTVL.

The J gene is TRBJ1-3, the V gene TRBV5-1. The germline CDR1 and CDR2 sequences are SGHRS and YFSETQ. The CDR3 runs 14 residues. CDR3 region: CASSLGVSGNTIYF.

The chain recombines TRBV20-1 with TRBJ1-2; the TRBD1 assignment by TCRdb is unverifiable without DNA. Germline V gives CDR1 DFQATT, CDR2 SNEGSKA (reference sequence). The CDR3 runs 11 residues. The CDR3 is CSVQGNYGYTF.

The rearrangement uses TRBV12-3 or TRBV12-4 and TRBJ2-5; TCRdb's assignment of TRBD1 cannot be checked, as there is no DNA. The CDR3 consists of 17 residues. The CDR3 sequence: CASSPPGTGVTQETQYF.